This T cell receptor beta chain appears in the sequencing data of a study of blood T cell repertoires in COVID-19. Trimming removed 0 bases at V and 0 bases at J, with 9 bases between. The germline CDR1 and CDR2 sequences are SGHNT and YYREEE (reference sequence). This CDR3 is 15 amino acids long. Libraries were prepared by immunoSEQ multiplex PCR; TCRdb keeps only in-frame clonotypes and omits some of them. The top ten clones hold approximately 8% of a sample with 200,000 to 250,000 clones, approximately 84% of them seen once. The chain couples TRBV5-4 to TRBJ1-1; maybe TRBD1 (5 bases). Sequencing was done on a sample of peripheral blood. This TCR derives from a woman between 45 and 65 years old with active or convalescent COVID-19. CDR3 sequence: CASSLAGLMNTEAFF. DNA of the CDR3: TGTGCCAGCAGCTTGGCGGGACTGATGAACACTGAAGCTTTCTTT.